These 14 T cell receptor beta chains originate from one sample sequenced in a study of T cell responses to AZD1222 COVID-19 vaccine. TCRdb keeps only in-frame clones here, not all; method: immunoSEQ multiplex PCR. Of under 150,000 clones in the sample, roughly 90% were seen once. The sample consisted of peripheral blood, taken 28 days after the second AZD1222 dose. These receptors came from an adult who received the AZD1222 COVID-19 vaccine.

This clone was picked up a small number of times. This chain uses TRBV6-4 with TRBJ2-3, with a tentative D call TRBD2 (6 bases). The V end lost 6 bases, the J end lost 5 bases, and 18 bases lay between the germline ends. Germline CDR1 and CDR2: MRHNA and SNTAGT. The CDR3 sequence is 15 residues long. This CDR3 is CASSEGNLEGDTQYF. The CDR3 DNA reads TGTGCCAGCAGCGAAGGGAACCTGGAGGGAGATACGCAGTATTTT.

This clone came up a few times. The J gene is TRBJ2-7, the V gene TRBV21-1; the D call of TRBD1 is as the table states it, not checked on the DNA. TRBV21-1 is flagged as a pseudogene. The CDR3 consists of 14 residues. The CDR3 region is CASRRDMGSYEQYF. CDR3 nucleotide sequence: TGTGCCAGCAGACGGGACATGGGCTCCTACGAGCAGTACTTC.

This clone appeared once. The V call is TRBV29-1, the J call TRBJ2-1; tentatively, D is TRBD2 (5 bases). This CDR3 region has 11 residues. Trimming cost V 4 bases and J 7 bases, with 8 bases left between them. Per germline, CDR1 SQVTM and CDR2 ANQGSEA. The CDR3 protein is CSVARGNEQFF. CDR3 nucleotides: TGCAGCGTTGCTCGGGGAAATGAGCAGTTCTTC.

The V gene is TRBV2, the J gene TRBJ1-1; unclear D gene. CDR3 length: 13 amino acids. The V gene lost 6 bases and the J gene lost 0 bases, with 8 bases spanning the gap. Per the germline V gene, CDR1 is SNHLY and CDR2 is FYNNEI. The CDR3 nucleotides are TGTGCCAGCAGCCCCCTGGTGAACACTGAAGCTTTCTTT. It translates to CASSPLVNTEAFF.

This clone was picked up one time. The chain combines TRBV4-1 with TRBJ1-1, with D possibly matching TRBD1 (5 bases). The CDR3 has 14 residues. CDR1 MGHRA and CDR2 YSYEKL come from the germline V gene. The V gene lost 2 bases and the J gene lost 1 base, with 8 bases spanning the gap. The CDR3 here is CASSQMTENTEAFF. The CDR3 DNA follows: TGCGCCAGCAGCCAAATGACAGAGAACACTGAAGCTTTCTTT.

The rearrangement links TRBV6-5 to TRBJ1-2; no definite D call. V lost 7 bases and J 2 bases, leaving 2 bases between the germline ends. Germline V gene data show CDR1 as MNHEY and CDR2 as SVGAGI. The CDR3 runs 10 residues. CDR3 residues: CASKNYGYTF. CDR3 coding DNA: TGTGCCAGCAAAAACTATGGCTACACCTTC.

V and J are TRBV4-2 and TRBJ1-1; D uncertain. This CDR3 contains 14 residues. Trimming took off 0 bases at V and 0 bases at J, with 5 bases between the two ends. Germline V gives CDR1 LGHNA, CDR2 YNFKEQ. The CDR3 loop is CASSQDGLNTEAFF. The CDR3 DNA reads TGTGCCAGCAGCCAAGACGGGTTGAACACTGAAGCTTTCTTT.

This clone was seen a few times. This chain joins TRBV27 and TRBJ2-2; 8 bases line up with TRBD1. The CDR3 spans 14 residues. The junction had 1 base not matched to a gene; V was cut back by 2 bases and J by 5 bases. Germline V gene sequence: CDR1 MNHEY, CDR2 SMNVEV (reference sequence). The CDR3 coding sequence is TGTGCCAGCAGTTTAAGACAGGGGACCGGGGAGCTGTTTTTT. It codes for CASSLRQGTGELFF.

The chain has TRBV5-6 and TRBJ1-2; D possibly corresponds to TRBD1 (5 bases). Germline V CDR1 and CDR2: SGHDT, YYEEEE. V shed 1 base and J shed 4 bases, with 11 bases lying between them. CDR3 length equals 14 residues. CDR3 region: CASSLLGEGYGYTF. The DNA of the CDR3 is TGTGCCAGCAGCTTGTTGGGGGAAGGCTATGGCTACACCTTC.

The rearrangement uses TRBV7-3 and TRBJ2-2; TRBD1 matches at 7 bases. Germline-derived CDR1 and CDR2 are SGHTA and FQGTGA. The CDR3 length is 15 residues. Trimming at V came to 1 base and at J to 5 bases, leaving 4 bases not matched to a gene. The CDR3 sequence: CASSLIAGGTGELFF. Here the CDR3 DNA reads TGTGCCAGCAGCTTAATAGCAGGGGGAACCGGGGAGCTGTTTTTT.

This sequence joins TRBV7-9 and TRBJ1-1; TRBD1 aligns across 9 bases. The germline V gene encodes CDR1 SEHNR and CDR2 FQNEAQ (reference sequence). V lost 1 base, J lost 3 bases, and 3 bases stayed unmatched. The CDR3 has 15 amino acids. CDR3 residues: CASSLGTGVDTEAFF. Here the CDR3 DNA reads TGTGCCAGCAGCTTAGGGACAGGGGTAGACACTGAAGCTTTCTTT.

The rearrangement uses TRBV2 and TRBJ2-5; TRBD2 is a possible D gene (5 bases). Trimming shortened V by 6 bases and J by 4 bases, and 6 bases separated the two germline ends. CDR3 length: 11 residues. In germline, CDR1 is SNHLY, CDR2 FYNNEI. CDR3 nucleotide sequence: TGTGCCAGCAGGAGGGCAGAGACCCAGTACTTC. Its translation is CASRRAETQYF.

The V gene is TRBV11-3, the J gene TRBJ2-2; D perhaps matches TRBD2 (5 bases). This CDR3 contains 15 residues. Germline CDR1 reads SGHNT; CDR2 reads YENEEA. Deletions cut 1 base from V and 2 bases from J, with 8 bases between. The CDR3 DNA follows: TGTGCCAGCAGCTTAGCTCGGGGAAACACCGGGGAGCTGTTTTTT. This translates into CASSLARGNTGELFF. Full variable domain (outside the CDR3, taken from reference TRBV11-3 and TRBJ2-2): EAGVVQSPRYKIIEKKQPVAFWCNPISGHNTLYWYLQNLGQGPELLIRYENEEAVDDSQLPKDRFSAERLKGVDSTLKIQPAELGDSAVYLCASSLARGNTGELFFGEGSRLTVL.

This clone was recorded only once. This chain's CDR3 is CASSGIQGHYGYTF. The CDR3 DNA is TGTGCCAGTTCCGGGATACAGGGGCACTATGGCTACACCTTC. The chain joins TRBV19 to TRBJ1-2, with 7 bases fitting TRBD1. This CDR3 spans 14 amino acids. V dropped 8 bases and J dropped 3; count of bases not matched to a gene: 9. CDR1 is LNHDA, CDR2 SQIVND, per germline (reference sequence).